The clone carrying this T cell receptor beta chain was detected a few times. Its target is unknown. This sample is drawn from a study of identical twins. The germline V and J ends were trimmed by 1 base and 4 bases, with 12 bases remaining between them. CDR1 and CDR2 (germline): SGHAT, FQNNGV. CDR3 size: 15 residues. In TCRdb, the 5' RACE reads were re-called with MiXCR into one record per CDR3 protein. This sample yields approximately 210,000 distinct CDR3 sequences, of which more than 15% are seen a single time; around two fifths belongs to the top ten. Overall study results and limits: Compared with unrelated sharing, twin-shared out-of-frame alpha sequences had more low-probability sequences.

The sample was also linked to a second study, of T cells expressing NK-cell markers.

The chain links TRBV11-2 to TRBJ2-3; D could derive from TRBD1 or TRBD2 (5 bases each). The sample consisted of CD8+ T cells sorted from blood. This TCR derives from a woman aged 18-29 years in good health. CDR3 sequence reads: CASSLGARGSDTQYF. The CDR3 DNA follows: TGTGCCAGCAGCTTAGGTGCGAGGGGCTCAGATACGCAGTATTTT.